Presented here are 16 T cell receptor beta chains from one specimen sequenced in a study of T-cell reconstitution after alpha-beta-depleted transplantation in children. Researchers prepared the TCRbeta library using unique molecular identifiers, the study reports. TCRdb re-analysed the PCR reads in MiXCR, keeping a single row per CDR3 protein. The sample lists just over 950,000 distinct CDR3 sequences; roughly 31% were seen once. The sample here was PBMCs, mostly from graft donor cells, taken 360 days after TCRalphabeta/CD19-depleted stem cell transplant. The receptors were sampled from a boy younger than two who had a stem cell transplant for SCID, so the T cells may come from the graft donor.

This clonotype was detected only a few times. V and J are TRBV12-3 or TRBV12-4 and TRBJ2-1; possibly TRBD1 for D (5 bases). The CDR3 has 14 residues. V lost 6 bases, J lost 7 bases, and 16 bases lay in between. The CDR3 nucleotides are TGTGCCAGCAGACAGGACCTCCCTTCGAATGAGCAGTTCTTC. Residues: CASRQDLPSNEQFF.

This clonotype was detected only a few times. The V call is TRBV5-1, the J call TRBJ2-5; D gene unclear. The CDR3 covers 16 residues. Germline V gives CDR1 SGHRS, CDR2 YFSETQ. V was shortened by 0 bases and J by 1 base, with 13 bases between the two germline ends. The CDR3 bases are TGCGCCAGCAGCTTGGCCTTGGCCGGGTTCCAAGAGACCCAGTACTTC. Amino acid sequence: CASSLALAGFQETQYF.

The chain recombines TRBV20-1 with TRBJ2-7; TRBD1 matches 11 bases. The CDR3 covers 14 residues. V shed 6 bases, J shed 5 bases, and the junction held 9 bases outside the gene matches. CDR1 and CDR2 from the germline V gene are DFQATT and SNEGSKA (reference sequence). The CDR3: CSANTGTGGHEQYF. The CDR3 bases are TGCAGTGCCAACACGGGGACAGGGGGGCACGAGCAGTACTTC.

The V and J genes are TRBV5-5 and TRBJ2-2, with D hard to call. Looked up from germline, CDR1 is SGHKS and CDR2 is YYEKEE (reference sequence). Trimming left V 4 bases short and J 0 bases short, with 10 bases between. This CDR3 region has 15 residues. DNA for the CDR3: TGTGCCAGCAGCCTGGCGAGATCGAACACCGGGGAGCTGTTTTTT. Translating it yields CASSLARSNTGELFF.

This clonotype was seen only a few times. This chain connects TRBV6-2 or TRBV6-3 to TRBJ2-1; 9 bases agree with TRBD1. V lost 5 bases, J lost 6 bases, and 8 bases stayed unmatched. This CDR3 is 15 amino acids long. Germline CDR1 is MNHEY and CDR2 is SVGEGT. The CDR3 loop reads CASSLGTGFVNEQFF. CDR3 DNA sequence: TGTGCCAGCAGTCTTGGGACAGGGTTCGTCAATGAGCAGTTCTTC.

The V call is TRBV15, the J call TRBJ2-1; D is undetermined. The V gene's germline CDR1 is LNHNV and CDR2 YYDKDF (reference sequence). V lost 1 base and J lost 10, with 5 bases in between. This CDR3 is built from 11 residues. This chain's CDR3 is CATSRGAEQFF. The DNA for the CDR3 is TGTGCCACCAGCAGAGGGGCGGAGCAGTTCTTC.

There are a few counts of this clonotype. The chain employs TRBV7-9 and TRBJ2-3; 7 positions agree with TRBD1. Germline CDR1 is SEHNR and CDR2 is FQNEAQ (reference sequence). CDR3 length equals 16 residues. V was pared by 5 bases and J by 0 bases, with 8 bases of the junction left unmatched. In DNA, the CDR3 is TGTGCCAGCAGCCCCACGGGACAGCGTAGCACAGATACGCAGTATTTT. This sequence encodes CASSPTGQRSTDTQYF.

This clonotype was observed a few times. The gene calls are TRBV5-1 and TRBJ2-1, with a tentative D call TRBD1 (5 bases). V was trimmed by 1 base and J by 7 bases, leaving 18 bases between them. This CDR3 has 16 amino acids. Germline values: CDR1 SGHRS, CDR2 YFSETQ. DNA for the CDR3: TGCGCCAGCAGCTTGCCGGTGGTAGGGGCGCGGAATGAGCAGTTCTTC. This gives the protein CASSLPVVGARNEQFF. The full variable domain, with the rest looked up from reference TRBV5-1 and TRBJ2-1, is KAGVTQTPRYLIKTRGQQVTLSCSPISGHRSVSWYQQTPGQGLQFLFEYFSETQRNKGNFPGRFSGRQFSNSRSEMNVSTLELGDSALYLCASSLPVVGARNEQFFGPGTRLTVL.

The gene calls are TRBV28 and TRBJ2-4, with 7 bases fitting TRBD1. Germline assignment: CDR1 MDHEN and CDR2 SYDVKM. V dropped 5 bases and J dropped 0; count of bases not matched to a gene: 7. This CDR3 is built from 16 residues. The CDR3 nucleotides are TGTGCCAGCAGTCTTCAAGACAGGGTAGCCAAAAACATTCAGTACTTC. Its translation: CASSLQDRVAKNIQYF.

This clonotype was seen a few times. The V gene is TRBV20-1, the J gene TRBJ2-3; 7 bases are shared with TRBD1. V lost 2 bases to trimming and J lost 3 bases; unmatched junction nucleotides: 2. The CDR3 totals 13 residues. Looked up from germline, CDR1 is DFQATT and CDR2 is SNEGSKA (reference sequence). CDR3 sequence: CSARRGRTDTQYF. In DNA form, the CDR3 reads TGCAGTGCTAGAAGGGGGCGGACAGATACGCAGTATTTT.

The chain couples TRBV28 to TRBJ1-1; 7 bases match TRBD1. The V segment lost 5 bases and the J segment 1 base; nucleotides outside the gene matches: 4. The length of the CDR3 is 14 residues. Germline CDR1 reads MDHEN; CDR2 reads SYDVKM. CDR3 protein: CASSQQGRNTEAFF. The CDR3 bases are TGTGCCAGCAGTCAACAGGGGAGGAACACTGAAGCTTTCTTT.

CDR3 sequence: CSARVRENTEAFF. For the CDR3, the DNA is TGCAGTGCTAGGGTCCGGGAGAACACTGAAGCTTTCTTT. The V and J genes are TRBV20-1 and TRBJ1-1, with D unresolved. The ends were cut back, 3 bases at V and 1 base at J, with 9 bases in the middle. The CDR3 runs 13 residues. Per germline, CDR1 DFQATT and CDR2 SNEGSKA (reference sequence).

This clonotype has a handful of counts. This sequence joins TRBV20-1 and TRBJ2-5; D uncertain. V lost 5 bases to trimming and J lost 4 bases, with 11 bases between them. The CDR3 has 12 amino acids. Germline V gives CDR1 DFQATT, CDR2 SNEGSKA (reference sequence). The CDR3 spells CSADDAVETQYF. CDR3 nucleotides: TGCAGTGCTGACGATGCCGTAGAGACCCAGTACTTC.

The chain joins TRBV28 to TRBJ2-7; D ambiguous. The CDR3 has 13 residues. V shed 5 bases and J shed 6 bases, with 14 bases lying between them. Germline V gives CDR1 MDHEN, CDR2 SYDVKM. CDR3: CASSLHGSGEQYF. The CDR3 nucleotides are TGTGCCAGCAGTCTCCATGGCTCCGGCGAGCAGTACTTC.

The CDR3 DNA reads TGTGCCAGCAGTTACTTTCCCGTGGCCAGTTCCAATCAGCCCCAGCATTTT. Amino acids: CASSYFPVASSNQPQHF. The chain couples TRBV6-5 to TRBJ1-5; D call uncertain. The V end lost 1 base, the J end lost 3 bases, and 16 bases lay between the germline ends. There are 17 residues in the CDR3. Germline V CDR1 and CDR2: MNHEY, SVGAGI.

This clonotype showed up many times. The V call is TRBV20-1, the J call TRBJ2-2; a possible D gene is TRBD2 (5 bases). With 0 bases removed from V and 2 bases from J, the gap between germline ends came to 13 bases. The CDR3 contains 16 residues. Looked up from germline, CDR1 is DFQATT and CDR2 is SNEGSKA (reference sequence). The CDR3 DNA follows: TGCAGTGCTAGAGATCTCGAGCGGCCTAACACCGGGGAGCTGTTTTTT. This gives the protein CSARDLERPNTGELFF.